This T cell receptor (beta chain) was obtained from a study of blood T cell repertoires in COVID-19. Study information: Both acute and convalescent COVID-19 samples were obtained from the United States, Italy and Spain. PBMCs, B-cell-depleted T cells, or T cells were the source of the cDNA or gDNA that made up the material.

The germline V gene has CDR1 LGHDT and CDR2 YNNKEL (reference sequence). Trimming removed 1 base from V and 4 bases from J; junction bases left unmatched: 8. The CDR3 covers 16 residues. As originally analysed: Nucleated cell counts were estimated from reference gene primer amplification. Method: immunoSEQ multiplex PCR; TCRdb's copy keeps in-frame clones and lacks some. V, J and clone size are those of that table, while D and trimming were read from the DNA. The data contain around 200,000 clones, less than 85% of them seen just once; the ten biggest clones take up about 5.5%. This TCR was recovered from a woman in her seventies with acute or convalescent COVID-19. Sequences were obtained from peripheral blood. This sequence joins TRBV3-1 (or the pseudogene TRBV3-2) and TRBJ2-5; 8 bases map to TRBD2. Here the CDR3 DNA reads TGTGCCAGCAGCCAAGCGTCGGGACTAGGAAGAGAGACCCAGTACTTC. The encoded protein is CASSQASGLGRETQYF.